This TCR beta chain was identified in a study of CD8+CD57+ T cells in acquired aplastic anemia. On the study more broadly: Sorted CD4+ and CD8+ cells gave a mean 3.2 ug DNA, range about 0.19 to 27.4 ug. Sequencing produced an average of about 10 million reads per healthy donor for CD4+ cells.

Trimming removed 5 bases from V and 6 bases from J, with 11 bases in between. Germline V gene lookup returns CDR1 KGHDR and CDR2 SFDVKD. The CDR3 sequence is 13 residues long. This clonotype was detected many times. The antigen is not known. The TCR beta profiling, which covered VDJ combination and CDR3 sequence, was carried out using genomic DNA as the template. TCRdb fed the reads into MiXCR, producing one record per CDR3 protein. The sample has a few hundred thousand distinct CDR3 sequences; approximately 57% are singletons. Broader study findings: Patients did not significantly differ from controls in CD8+ Simpson's diversity. It was found that some 31 CD8+ CDR3 sequences were shared between patients and controls.

The sequencing sample was made of sorted CD4+, CD8+, or CD8+CD57+ T cells (not recorded which) from PBMCs. The TCR was taken from a human donor in good health. V and J are TRBV24-1 and TRBJ2-3; maybe TRBD2 (6 bases). The chain's CDR3 is CATSGGGKDTQYF. The DNA of the CDR3 is TGTGCCACCAGTGGGGGAGGTAAGGATACGCAGTATTTT.